Below, one T cell receptor beta chain is given with its context. Which antigen it targets is not known. It has no much larger one-base neighbor in the sample; base qualities were not kept. CDR1 SGDLS and CDR2 YYNGEE are derived from the germline V gene. V lost 5 bases and J lost 2 bases, and the count of bases not matched to a germline gene is 8. The CDR3 covers 15 residues, taking in both the cysteine and the phenylalanine. Only the CDR3 part of the read is kept: 45 bases, read in frame from the first base. Patients with a history of autoimmune disease or receiving systemic immunosuppression were excluded from the trial. Peripheral blood for TCR sequencing was drawn from every dose cohort at baseline, at cycle 4 day 1 and at cycle 7 day 1. The samples were taken from a phase I, first-in-human, multicenter, open-label dose-escalation trial of ivuxolimab. Adults with locally advanced or metastatic head and neck squamous cell, hepatocellular, melanoma or renal cell carcinoma were enrolled in the trial. Before TCR sequencing, CD4+ and CD8+ T cells were separately sorted from peripheral blood.

This sample was included in a study of OX40 agonist ivuxolimab in advanced cancers. Study-wide context: The costimulatory receptor OX40 (CD134) was targeted by ivuxolimab, a fully human IgG2 agonistic monoclonal antibody. Intravenous ivuxolimab was administered to patients every 2 weeks at six dose levels: 0.01, 0.1, 0.3, 1.5, 3 and 10 mg/kg. Peripheral TCRbeta sequencing aimed to test whether ivuxolimab altered TCR sequence diversity and caused clonal T-cell expansion. Patients were allowed to have had prior anti-PD-1, anti-PD-L1 or anti-CTLA-4 therapy, and around two fifths of the dose-escalation patients had been treated with checkpoint inhibitors. Of the roughly 52 dose-escalation patients, hepatocellular carcinoma was present in about 20, melanoma in around 15, renal cell carcinoma in 9 and head and neck cancer in 9. A male proportion of almost 85% and a mean age of approximately 61 years, ranging from roughly 23 to 80, were recorded for the dose-escalation cohort. Partial responses were achieved by three dose-escalation patients, of whom one had hepatocellular carcinoma and two had cutaneous melanoma. The paper describes the monotherapy dose-escalation part (N of about 47 patients) of the phase I trial of ivuxolimab. Here is what the overall study found, with its caveats: The antigen specificity of the peripheral T cells that underwent clonal expansion was not determined. At doses of 0.1 to 3.0 mg/kg, clonal expansion of both CD4+ and CD8+ T cells in blood was seen between baseline and week 6. In the 0.1-3.0 mg/kg groups, partial responders had among the lowest normalized peripheral clonal expansion, particularly in CD8+ T cells. Low levels of normalized T-cell clonal expansion were also seen in some patients who did not respond. On average, CD8+ T cells showed more expanded clones than CD4+ T cells after ivuxolimab.

For sequencing of the TCRbeta CDR3 region, genomic DNA was extracted from the sorted cells. The immunoSEQ Assay was used to sequence the TCRbeta CDR3 regions. TCRdb carries this immuneACCESS record with in-frame sequences only. Its versions omit some clonotypes, under half of them owing to an unresolved V gene in the studies checked, with the rest unexplained. The sample table lists more than 50,000 clones, around 87% of them with a count of one. The ten largest account for more than 4.5% of the sample. In this chain, TRBV9 is recombined with TRBJ2-7; TRBD2 aligns with 9 central bases. Source: CD4+ or CD8+ T cells sorted from blood, taken in a trial of the OX40 agonist ivuxolimab. The origin of this receptor is an adult with an advanced solid tumor such as melanoma, head and neck, liver or kidney cancer. The CDR3 corresponds to CASSRTSGGTYEQYF. The bases are TGTGCCAGCAGTCGAACCAGCGGGGGGACCTACGAGCAGTACTTC.